Each of the 4 T cell receptor beta chains below was sequenced from the same sample in a study of a mutant IDH1 vaccine in newly diagnosed glioma. Libraries were prepared by immunoSEQ multiplex PCR; TCRdb keeps only in-frame clonotypes and omits some of them. In the table there are tens of thousands of clones, less than 85% of which are singletons. The antigens of these receptors remain unknown. The time point is: week 11, during vaccination. Topical imiquimod was applied with each vaccine dose, which held 300 ug of mutant IDH1 20-mer peptide. Sample: PBMCs, taken from a glioma patient whose treatment included an IDH1 peptide vaccine. These TCRs come from a woman aged 45-65 years with glioma.

V usage is TRBV19 and J usage is TRBJ1-1, with 7 bases that match TRBD1. Germline CDR1 is LNHDA and CDR2 is SQIVND (reference sequence). This CDR3 spans 15 amino acids. With 5 bases clipped from V and 3 bases from J, the junction kept 9 bases outside the gene matches. The DNA of the CDR3 is TGTGCCAGTAGTCCTACAGGGGCGGATGACACTGAAGCTTTCTTT. As protein: CASSPTGADDTEAFF.

CDR3 amino acids: CASSELGGYGYTF. For the CDR3, the DNA is TGTGCCAGCAGTGAACTGGGGGGCTATGGCTACACCTTC. V is TRBV6-1 and J is TRBJ1-2, with a weak D call TRBD1 (5 bases). Germline V lookup: CDR1 MNHNS, CDR2 SASEGT. This CDR3 contains 13 residues. V gave up 2 bases and J gave up 4 bases, with 8 bases separating them.

V gene TRBV27 combines with J gene TRBJ1-2; the D gene is possibly TRBD1 (6 bases). CDR3 length: 13 residues. Per the germline V gene, CDR1 is MNHEY and CDR2 is SMNVEV (reference sequence). Trimming took 5 bases from V and 4 from J, leaving 11 bases between them. The chain's CDR3 is CASSGGRTYGYTF. The CDR3 DNA sequence: TGTGCCAGCAGTGGGGGGCGCACCTATGGCTACACCTTC.

The rearrangement uses TRBV5-6 and TRBJ2-1, with D possibly TRBD2 on 7 matching bases. The ends were cut back, 2 bases at V and 7 bases at J, with 22 bases in the middle. The CDR3 totals 17 residues. Looked up from germline, CDR1 is SGHDT and CDR2 is YYEEEE. The CDR3 region is CASSFGLVGGPINEQFF. CDR3 nucleotide sequence: TGTGCCAGCAGCTTCGGGTTAGTGGGGGGGCCTATTAATGAGCAGTTCTTC. Full variable domain (outside the CDR3, taken from reference TRBV5-6 and TRBJ2-1): DAGVTQSPTHLIKTRGQQVTLRCSPKSGHDTVSWYQQALGQGPQFIFQYYEEEERQRGNFPDRFSGHQFPNYSSELNVNALLLGDSALYLCASSFGLVGGPINEQFFGPGTRLTVL.